These 28 T cell receptor beta chains originate from one sample sequenced in a study of T cells in Graves' hyperthyroidism and ophthalmopathy. Amplification of TCR beta CDR3 regions used RNA as the template. HTBI primers were the set used in a first-round RT-PCR of the TCR CDR3. Using its own MiXCR run on the multiplex PCR reads, TCRdb lists one record per CDR3 protein. Of about 360,000 distinct CDR3 sequences listed, about 12% are singletons. The sample was blood. The source is a woman younger than 30 with Graves' hyperthyroidism.

This clonotype was observed many times. The J gene is TRBJ2-5, the V gene TRBV20-1; a possible D gene is TRBD2 (5 bases). CDR3 size: 13 residues. V lost 4 bases and J lost 3, with 12 bases in between. CDR1 DFQATT and CDR2 SNEGSKA come from the germline V gene (reference sequence). CDR3 sequence: CSATTPGEETQYF. As DNA, the CDR3 is TGCAGTGCTACGACTCCCGGGGAAGAGACCCAGTACTTC.

The sample holds many counts of this clonotype. The rearrangement joins TRBV12-3 or TRBV12-4 to TRBJ1-4; the match to TRBD1 covers 7 bases. V lost 8 bases, J lost 7 bases, and 7 bases stayed unmatched. This CDR3 is 13 amino acids long. This CDR3 is CASGSTGFEKLFF. Here the CDR3 DNA reads TGTGCCAGCGGATCGACAGGGTTTGAAAAACTGTTTTTT.

The chain employs TRBV27 and TRBJ2-7, with 14 nucleotides matching TRBD2. The germline gives CDR1 MNHEY, CDR2 SMNVEV (reference sequence). The trim removed 2 bases at V and 1 base at J, leaving 7 bases unmatched. This CDR3 has 18 residues. The CDR3 loop reads CASSLRGTSGSWSYEQYF. The CDR3 coding sequence is TGTGCCAGCAGTTTAAGGGGGACTAGCGGGAGTTGGTCCTACGAGCAGTACTTC.

This rearrangement joins TRBV9 to TRBJ2-1, with 7 nucleotides matching TRBD2. V dropped 0 bases and J dropped 5; count of bases not matched to a gene: 14. The CDR3 has 18 residues. The V gene's germline CDR1 is SGDLS and CDR2 YYNGEE. This CDR3 reads CASSVENGLVGPDNEQFF. CDR3 bases: TGTGCCAGCAGCGTAGAAAATGGACTAGTGGGTCCTGACAATGAGCAGTTCTTC.

This clonotype showed up many times. The chain couples TRBV7-9 to TRBJ2-6; the D is unclear. This CDR3 has 14 residues. Germline CDR1 SEHNR, CDR2 FQNEAQ (reference sequence). Trimming shortened V by 5 bases and J by 0 bases, and 5 bases separated the two germline ends. The CDR3 reads CASSKSSGANVLTF. The CDR3, as DNA: TGTGCCAGCAGCAAGAGCTCTGGGGCCAACGTCCTGACTTTC.

This clonotype was recorded at least ten times. The rearrangement links TRBV28 to TRBJ2-7; TRBD1 matches 12 bases. The CDR3 is made up of 17 amino acids. Germline lookup yields CDR1 MDHEN and CDR2 SYDVKM. J was trimmed by 4 bases and V by 6 bases; bases with no gene match: 13. In DNA form, the CDR3 reads TGTGCCAGCAGCCTCACTCCGGGACAGGGGGCGGGTTACGAGCAGTACTTC. Translating gives CASSLTPGQGAGYEQYF.

This clonotype was counted at least ten times. The chain is built from TRBV6-1 and TRBJ1-2, with TRBD1 identical over 8 bases. With 9 bases clipped from V and 4 bases from J, the junction kept 4 bases outside the gene matches. The CDR3 has 12 amino acids. CDR1 is MNHNS and CDR2 is SASEGT in the germline V gene. The CDR3 DNA sequence: TGTGCCAGTCATACAGGGGGCTATGGCTACACCTTC. It yields the protein CASHTGGYGYTF.

This clonotype showed up many times. The gene calls are TRBV7-9 and TRBJ2-7; D gene uncertain. Per germline, CDR1 SEHNR and CDR2 FQNEAQ (reference sequence). V was trimmed by 4 bases and J by 4 bases, leaving 11 bases between them. The CDR3 covers 13 residues. The CDR3, as DNA: TGTGCCAGCAGCTCCCCCGGAGCGTACGAGCAGTACTTC. It encodes CASSSPGAYEQYF.

This clonotype appeared a few times. V usage is TRBV6-2 or TRBV6-3 and J usage is TRBJ2-3, with 7 bases fitting TRBD2. The CDR3 consists of 16 residues. V trimming: 2 bases; J trimming: 8 bases; junction bases outside the gene matches: 13. CDR1 is MNHEY and CDR2 is SVGEGT in the germline V gene. CDR3 in DNA: TGTGCCAGCAGTTACCCCCGGCTAGCGGATTCCACTACGCAGTATTTT. Translating it yields CASSYPRLADSTTQYF.

J is TRBJ2-2 and V is TRBV6-5; D uncertain. The CDR3 consists of 14 residues. The germline CDR1 and CDR2 sequences are MNHEY and SVGAGI. Trimming stripped 2 bases from V and 0 bases from J, with 4 bases between. For the CDR3, the DNA is TGTGCCAGCAGTTACAATCCGAACACCGGGGAGCTGTTTTTT. This translates into CASSYNPNTGELFF.

The sample holds many counts of this clonotype. The chain combines TRBV28 with TRBJ2-2; perhaps TRBD2 as D (5 bases). CDR3 length: 13 residues. Germline-derived CDR1 and CDR2 are MDHEN and SYDVKM. V dropped 8 bases and J dropped 1 base, with 8 bases sitting between them. The chain's CDR3 is CASGLENTGELFF. The CDR3 coding sequence is TGTGCCAGCGGACTGGAGAACACCGGGGAGCTGTTTTTT.

This clonotype has ten or more counts. The V call is TRBV7-9, the J call TRBJ2-3; D gene ambiguous. V lost 8 bases and J lost 0, with 3 bases in between. Per germline, CDR1 SEHNR and CDR2 FQNEAQ (reference sequence). CDR3 length: 11 residues. CDR3 in amino acids: CASWSTDTQYF. CDR3 coding DNA: TGTGCCAGCTGGAGCACAGATACGCAGTATTTT.

Worth noting for this clonotype: Being one base from a much bigger clone, this may be a read error. The chain uses TRBV28 and TRBJ2-2, with a weak D call TRBD2 (6 bases). Germline V gene lookup returns CDR1 MDHEN and CDR2 SYDVKM. Trimming shortened V by 6 bases and J by 6 bases, and 29 bases separated the two germline ends. The CDR3 runs 19 residues. The CDR3: CASSLRGAEALRRPGELFF. The DNA for the CDR3 is TGTGCCAGCAGCCTCCGCGGGGCAGAGGCCTTGAGACGGCCCGGGGAGCTGTTTTTT.

This clonotype was seen at least ten times. The J gene is TRBJ1-2, the V gene TRBV27; maybe TRBD1 (6 bases). V dropped 4 bases and J dropped 8 bases, with 20 bases sitting between them. The CDR3 runs 15 residues. CDR1 MNHEY and CDR2 SMNVEV come from the germline V gene (reference sequence). The CDR3 sequence is CASSYLPRTEGGYTF. The DNA for the CDR3 is TGTGCCAGCAGTTACCTCCCCCGGACAGAGGGGGGCTACACCTTC.

In this sample, this clonotype turned up a few times. The chain couples TRBV5-1 to TRBJ2-5; unclear D gene. V gave up 7 bases and J gave up 5 bases, with 15 bases separating them. The germline V gene has CDR1 SGHRS and CDR2 YFSETQ. CDR3 length equals 13 residues. The CDR3 DNA reads as TGCGCCAGCCGACCGGGCCCGGAGGAGACCCAGTACTTC. Encoded protein: CASRPGPEETQYF.

This clonotype was seen at least ten times. The CDR3 DNA sequence: TGTGCCAGCACCAGGACAGGGGTTGAAAAACTGTTTTTT. Its translation is CASTRTGVEKLFF. The J gene is TRBJ1-4, the V gene TRBV7-2, with 9 bases that match TRBD1. The trim removed 7 bases at V and 7 bases at J, leaving 4 bases unmatched. CDR1 is SGHTA and CDR2 is FQGNSA in the germline V gene. CDR3 length equals 13 residues.

The genes are TRBV7-3 and TRBJ2-5; no clear D gene. This CDR3 is built from 12 residues. The germline V gene encodes CDR1 SGHTA and CDR2 FQGTGA. V was trimmed by 5 bases and J by 5 bases, leaving 9 bases between them. The CDR3 region is CASSLHGETQYF. The CDR3 nucleotides are TGTGCCAGCAGCCTACACGGGGAGACCCAGTACTTC.

At least ten counts were recorded for this clonotype. CDR3 region: CATIQPSRSGNTIYF. In DNA form, the CDR3 reads TGTGCCACTATACAGCCGTCTCGGTCTGGAAACACCATATATTTT. This chain connects TRBV6-1 to TRBJ1-3, with unresolved D. The germline CDR1 and CDR2 sequences are MNHNS and SASEGT. V was cut by 10 bases and J by 1 base, with 17 bases left in between. CDR3 length equals 15 residues.

This clonotype was detected ten times or more. The rearrangement joins TRBV3-1 to TRBJ2-7, with TRBD1 matching 7 bases. The CDR3 loop spans 14 amino acids. CDR1 and CDR2 (germline): LGHDT, YNNKEL (reference sequence). V lost 5 bases to trimming and J lost 0 bases; unmatched junction nucleotides: 4. The CDR3 bases are TGTGCCAGCAGCTCACGACAGGGCTCCTACGAGCAGTACTTC. Amino acids: CASSSRQGSYEQYF.

Concerning this clonotype itself: Since a much larger clone is just one base distant, this may be a read error. The rearrangement uses TRBV7-2 and TRBJ2-7; D ambiguous. Per the germline V gene, CDR1 is SGHTA and CDR2 is FQGNSA. CDR3 size: 12 residues. CDR3 protein: CAGSLNHYEQYF. The DNA for the CDR3 is TGTGCCGGCAGCTTAAATCATTACGAGCAGTACTTC.

This clonotype was detected many times. The chain has TRBV25-1 and TRBJ1-6, with 9 bases matching TRBD1. The germline CDR1 and CDR2 sequences are MGHDK and SYGVNS. This CDR3 has 16 residues. Trimming removed 4 bases from V and 10 bases from J; junction bases left unmatched: 11. Here the CDR3 DNA reads TGTGCCAGCAGTGTAGGGACAGGGAGCGTAAGCTCACCCCTCCACTTT. This sequence encodes CASSVGTGSVSSPLHF. Variable domain in full (rest from reference TRBV25-1 and TRBJ1-6): EADIYQTPRYLVIGTGKKITLECSQTMGHDKMYWYQQDPGMELHLIHYSYGVNSTEKGDLSSESTVSRIRTEHFPLTLESARPSHTSQYLCASSVGTGSVSSPLHFGNGTRLTVT.

The sample holds many counts of this clonotype. The chain uses TRBV2 and TRBJ2-1; D gene unclear. Germline V lookup: CDR1 SNHLY, CDR2 FYNNEI. V was shortened by 7 bases and J by 0 bases, with 10 bases between the two germline ends. This CDR3 region has 14 residues. The CDR3 DNA follows: TGTGCCAGCATAGTGGACCCCTCCTACAATGAGCAGTTCTTC. Protein product: CASIVDPSYNEQFF.

This clonotype was seen more than once but under ten times. The J gene is TRBJ1-6, the V gene TRBV4-3; tentative D call: TRBD1 (5 bases). V was shortened by 1 base and J by 10 bases, with 14 bases between the two germline ends. There are 15 residues in the CDR3. Looked up from germline, CDR1 is LGHNA and CDR2 is YSLEER. CDR3 nucleotide sequence: TGCGCCAGCAGCCAAGTCGGAGACAGAGGGTCACCCCTCCACTTT. This translates into CASSQVGDRGSPLHF.

This clonotype was seen many times. The chain recombines TRBV3-1 with TRBJ1-5; the D is unclear. The CDR3 consists of 13 residues. V shed 1 base and J shed 9 bases, with 10 bases lying between them. Germline V gene sequence: CDR1 LGHDT, CDR2 YNNKEL (reference sequence). The CDR3 sequence: CASSQVGTRPQHF. The CDR3 DNA sequence: TGTGCCAGCAGCCAAGTAGGTACGCGGCCCCAGCATTTT.

This clonotype appeared a few times. The V and J genes are TRBV11-2 and TRBJ2-7; D perhaps matches TRBD2 (6 bases). Germline V gene lookup returns CDR1 SGHAT and CDR2 FQNNGV. This CDR3 comprises 14 residues. V lost 5 bases, J lost 3 bases, and 14 bases lay in between. CDR3 loop: CASSLMSGGYEQYF. DNA for the CDR3: TGTGCCAGCAGCCTCATGTCCGGGGGCTACGAGCAGTACTTC.

This clonotype has ten or more counts. This chain connects TRBV20-1 to TRBJ1-1; D gene unclear. Germline V gives CDR1 DFQATT, CDR2 SNEGSKA (reference sequence). Deletions cut 3 bases from V and 2 bases from J, with 10 bases between. The CDR3 runs to 13 residues. The CDR3 sequence is CSASVGINTEAFF. The CDR3 bases are TGCAGTGCTAGTGTGGGTATCAACACTGAAGCTTTCTTT.

The chain carries TRBV27 and TRBJ2-1, with D possibly matching TRBD2 (6 bases). This CDR3 contains 14 residues. Trimming cost V 5 bases and J 4 bases, with 12 bases left between them. CDR1 is MNHEY, CDR2 SMNVEV, per germline (reference sequence). CDR3 sequence reads: CASSGGAGYNEQFF. DNA for the CDR3: TGTGCCAGCAGTGGTGGGGCGGGATACAATGAGCAGTTCTTC.

V is TRBV20-1 and J is TRBJ2-1; no firm D call. The V gene lost 0 bases and the J gene lost 3 bases, with 9 bases spanning the gap. The CDR3 covers 14 residues. Germline V lookup: CDR1 DFQATT, CDR2 SNEGSKA (reference sequence). In DNA form, the CDR3 reads TGCAGTGCTAGAGATGGCAGGAACTACAATGAGCAGTTCTTC. Its protein is CSARDGRNYNEQFF.